The 10 T cell receptor beta chains below come from one sample, sequenced in a study of T cells expressing NK-cell markers. Each CDR3 protein gets one entry in TCRdb, which reprocessed the 5' RACE reads and gives no DNA. There are a few hundred thousand distinct CDR3 sequences in the sample, with roughly 5.2% held by the top ten. The sequenced sample consisted of blood T cells: a sorted CD56 or NKG2C T cell subset, CD4+ or CD8+ T cells, or bulk PBMC T cells (not recorded which). The origin of the receptors is a man aged 18-75 years in good health.

The chain links TRBV10-3 to TRBJ1-1; without DNA, the TCRdb call of TRBD1 cannot be checked. The germline V gene encodes CDR1 ENHRY and CDR2 SYGVKD. The CDR3 covers 12 residues. This chain's CDR3 is CAISDDRDEAFF.

The chain has TRBV6-1 and TRBJ2-3; the D gene TCRdb calls, TRBD2, cannot be checked with no DNA. This CDR3 region has 20 residues. Germline CDR1 MNHNS, CDR2 SASEGT. CDR3 region: CASSVFGSTSGGSSTDTQYF.

V usage is TRBV5-1 and J usage is TRBJ2-5; TCRdb lists TRBD2, though no DNA is available to test this call. This CDR3 has 15 residues. Germline values: CDR1 SGHRS, CDR2 YFSETQ. The CDR3 sequence: CASSSSGGLGETQYF.

The V call is TRBV20-1, the J call TRBJ2-7; TCRdb outputs TRBD1, but without DNA this stays unchecked. The germline V gene encodes CDR1 DFQATT and CDR2 SNEGSKA (reference sequence). The CDR3 runs 15 residues. This CDR3 is CSASHGGRVLREQYF.

The chain uses TRBV2 and TRBJ1-6. Germline CDR1 and CDR2: SNHLY and FYNNEI. The CDR3 covers 13 residues. CDR3 sequence: CASLRPPRSPLHF.

This chain links TRBV18 with TRBJ2-1; with no DNA, the TCRdb D assignment of TRBD1 cannot be verified. This CDR3 has 16 amino acids. CDR1 is KGHSH, CDR2 LQKENI, per germline. The CDR3 region is CASSPEGQGSFNEQFF.

This chain joins TRBV12-3 or TRBV12-4 and TRBJ2-1; TCRdb names TRBD1, which stays unverified in the absence of DNA. This CDR3 comprises 16 residues. CDR3 sequence reads: CASRGTGGSSYNEQFF.

The chain couples TRBV10-2 to TRBJ2-7; TCRdb indicates TRBD1, and absent DNA this call remains unverified. From germline, CDR1 is WSHSY and CDR2 SAAADI. This CDR3 is built from 14 residues. CDR3 in amino acids: CASRMGQGTLWQYF.

The chain is built from TRBV5-6 and TRBJ2-7; as DNA is missing, the TRBD1 call by TCRdb cannot be tested. CDR3 length: 14 residues. Germline CDR1 reads SGHDT; CDR2 reads YYEEEE. CDR3 amino acids: CASSSLNRVYEQYF.

The chain carries TRBV11-2 and TRBJ2-1; TCRdb's assignment of TRBD1 cannot be checked, as there is no DNA. From germline, CDR1 is SGHAT and CDR2 FQNNGV. The CDR3 runs to 15 residues. The CDR3 protein is CASSLNRAGLDEQFF. Drawing the rest from reference TRBV11-2 and TRBJ2-1, the complete variable domain is EAGVAQSPRYKIIEKRQSVAFWCNPISGHATLYWYQQILGQGPKLLIQFQNNGVVDDSQLPKDRFSAERLKGVDSTLKIQPAKLEDSAVYLCASSLNRAGLDEQFFGPGTRLTVL.